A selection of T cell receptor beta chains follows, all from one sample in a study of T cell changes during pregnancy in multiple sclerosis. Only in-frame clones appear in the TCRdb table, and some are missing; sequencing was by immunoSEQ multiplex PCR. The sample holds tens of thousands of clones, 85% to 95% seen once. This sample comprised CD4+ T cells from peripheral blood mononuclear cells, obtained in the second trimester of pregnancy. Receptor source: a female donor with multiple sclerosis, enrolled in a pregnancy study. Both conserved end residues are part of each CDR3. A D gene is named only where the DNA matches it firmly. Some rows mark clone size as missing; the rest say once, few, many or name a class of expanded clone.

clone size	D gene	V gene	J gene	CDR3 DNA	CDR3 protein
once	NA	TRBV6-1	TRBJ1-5	TGTGCCAGCAGTGCGAATGTGGCTCCGGGGGGCAATCAGCCCCAGCATTTT	CASSANVAPGGNQPQHF
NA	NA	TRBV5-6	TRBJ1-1	TGTGCCAGCAGTTTGGGCGGGGGCAGGAACACTGAAGCTTTCTTT	CASSLGGGRNTEAFF
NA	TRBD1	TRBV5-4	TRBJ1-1	TGTGCCAGCAGCCCCGGACAGGGGGCGCGAGCTGAAGCTTTCTTT	CASSPGQGARAEAFF
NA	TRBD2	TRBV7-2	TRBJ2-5	TGTGCCAGCAGCAAGAGCGGGAGGTATCAAGAGACCCAGTACTTC	CASSKSGRYQETQYF
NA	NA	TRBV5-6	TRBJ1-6	TGTGCCAGCAGCTTGGGGCAGGAGGGTTCACCCCTCCACTTT	CASSLGQEGSPLHF
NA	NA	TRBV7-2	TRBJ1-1	TGTGCCAGCAGCTTAGTTATCGGGAACACTGAAGCTTTCTTT	CASSLVIGNTEAFF
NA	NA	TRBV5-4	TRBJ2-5	TGTGCCAGCAGCTTTTCGTCAGACCAAGAGACCCAGTACTTC	CASSFSSDQETQYF
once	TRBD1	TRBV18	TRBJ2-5	TGTGCCAGCTCACCCCGACAGGGCCAAGGAGAGACCCAGTACTTC	CASSPRQGQGETQYF
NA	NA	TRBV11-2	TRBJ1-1	TGTGCCAGCAGCCCCCAGGGTATGGGGAACACTGAAGCTTTCTTT	CASSPQGMGNTEAFF
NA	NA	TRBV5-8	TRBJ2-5	TGTGCCAGCAGCTCCCGGGTCGGGGGAGAGACCCAGTACTTC	CASSSRVGGETQYF
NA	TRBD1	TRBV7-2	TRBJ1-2	TGTGCCAGCAGCATAAATCCGGGACAGAACTATGGCTACACCTTC	CASSINPGQNYGYTF
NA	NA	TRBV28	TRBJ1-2	TGTGCCAGCAGCTCTGCCCTACTCTATGGCTACACCTTC	CASSSALLYGYTF
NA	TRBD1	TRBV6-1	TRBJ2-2	TGTGCCGCCAACAGGGGGAACACCGGGGAGCTGTTTTTT	CAANRGNTGELFF
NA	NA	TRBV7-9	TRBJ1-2	TGTGCCAGCAGCCCAGGGACACTTTATGGCTACACCTTC	CASSPGTLYGYTF
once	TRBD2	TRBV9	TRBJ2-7	TGTGCCAGCAGCGTAGGAGCGGGGCCGGGAACCACCTACGAGCAGTACTTC	CASSVGAGPGTTYEQYF
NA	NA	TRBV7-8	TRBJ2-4	TGTGCCAGCAGCGACTATCGTATAGCCAAAAACATTCAGTACTTC	CASSDYRIAKNIQYF
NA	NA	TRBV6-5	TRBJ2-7	TGTGCCAGCAGTTACAGGCAGGGAACCTACGAGCAGTACTTC	CASSYRQGTYEQYF
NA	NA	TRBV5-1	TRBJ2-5	TGCGCCAGCTCCGACAGGACTCGCCAAGAGACCCAGTACTTC	CASSDRTRQETQYF
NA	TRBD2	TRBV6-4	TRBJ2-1	TGTGCCAGCAGTGCCCGACTAGCGGGAGGCGGGGATGAGCAGTTCTTC	CASSARLAGGGDEQFF
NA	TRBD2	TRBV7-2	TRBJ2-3	TGTGCCAGCAGCAGGTCTAGCGGGGGGGGCACAGATACGCAGTATTTT	CASSRSSGGGTDTQYF